This T cell receptor (beta chain) originates from a study of T cell responses to AZD1222 COVID-19 vaccine. The study, taken as a whole, reports: Regions 160-218 and 743-854 dominated among vaccine-associated CD4 TCRs spanning spike. Of spike-specific TCRs, nearly half reportedly target regions left unmutated in variants. Spike-specific TCR depth and breadth grew after two AZD1222 doses. It was only a handful of AZD1222 recipients who were seropositive at baseline.

Sequencing was performed with immunoSEQ multiplex PCR; in TCRdb, only in-frame clones are kept and a portion is missing. The sample lists 210,000 or so clones, approximately 94% occurring once. Comment on this clone: The antigen is not known.

V gave up 0 bases and J gave up 4 bases, with 11 bases separating them. Germline V lookup: CDR1 SQVTM, CDR2 ANQGSEA. The CDR3 is 14 residues long. This specimen was peripheral blood, taken 28 days after the second dose of the MenACWY control vaccine. This chain links TRBV29-1 with TRBJ2-3; the D gene is possibly TRBD2 (6 bases). The receptor was isolated from an adult who received the MenACWY meningococcal vaccine as a control. This chain's CDR3 is CSVEEGGAADTQYF. The CDR3, as DNA: TGCAGCGTTGAAGAGGGCGGGGCAGCAGATACGCAGTATTTT.